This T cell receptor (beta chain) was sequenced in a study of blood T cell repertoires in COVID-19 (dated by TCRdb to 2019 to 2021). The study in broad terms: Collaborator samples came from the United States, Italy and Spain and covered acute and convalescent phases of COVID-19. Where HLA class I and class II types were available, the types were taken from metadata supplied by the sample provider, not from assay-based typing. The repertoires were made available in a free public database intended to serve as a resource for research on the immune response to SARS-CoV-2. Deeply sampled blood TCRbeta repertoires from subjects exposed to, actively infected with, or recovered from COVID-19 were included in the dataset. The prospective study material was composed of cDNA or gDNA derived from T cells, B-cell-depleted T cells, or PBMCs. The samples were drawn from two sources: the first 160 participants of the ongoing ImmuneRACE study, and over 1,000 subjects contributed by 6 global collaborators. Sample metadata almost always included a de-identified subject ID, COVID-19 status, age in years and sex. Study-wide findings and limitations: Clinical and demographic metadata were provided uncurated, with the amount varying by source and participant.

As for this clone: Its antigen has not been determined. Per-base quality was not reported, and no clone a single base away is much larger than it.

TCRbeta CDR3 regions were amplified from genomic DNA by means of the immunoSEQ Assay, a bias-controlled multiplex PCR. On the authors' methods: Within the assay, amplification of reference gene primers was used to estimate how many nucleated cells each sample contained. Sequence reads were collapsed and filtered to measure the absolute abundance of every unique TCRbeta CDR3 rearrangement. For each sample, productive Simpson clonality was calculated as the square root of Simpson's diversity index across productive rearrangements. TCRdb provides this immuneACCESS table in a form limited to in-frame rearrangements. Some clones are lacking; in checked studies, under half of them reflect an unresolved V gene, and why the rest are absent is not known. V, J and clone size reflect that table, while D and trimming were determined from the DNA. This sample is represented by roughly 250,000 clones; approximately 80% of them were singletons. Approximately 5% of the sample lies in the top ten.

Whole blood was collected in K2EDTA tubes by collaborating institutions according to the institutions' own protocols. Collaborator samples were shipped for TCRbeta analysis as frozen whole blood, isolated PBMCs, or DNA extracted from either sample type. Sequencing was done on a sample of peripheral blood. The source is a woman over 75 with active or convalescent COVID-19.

The DNA sequence is as follows: TGTGCCAGCAGCTTAGTCTCAGGTAGGGGCACTGAAGCTTTCTTT. Protein translation: CASSLVSGRGTEAFF. The chain joins TRBV7-9 to TRBJ1-1; the D gene is possibly TRBD1, with 5 bases matching. The CDR3 sequence holds 15 residues, the cysteine and phenylalanine included. The only DNA kept is the CDR3, 45 bases in frame from the first base. The CDR1 and CDR2 encoded by the germline V gene (reference sequence) are SEHNR and FQNEAQ. Between the V and J ends, shortened by 1 base and 4 bases respectively, the junction contains 13 bases.